The entry below describes one T cell receptor (beta chain). What it binds is not known. V lost 0 bases and J 0 bases, leaving 7 bases between the germline ends. Looked up from germline, CDR1 is SGHRS and CDR2 is YFSETQ. The length of the CDR3 is 14 residues. The source of the sample is a study of glioma-infiltrating T cells after dendritic cell vaccination. Overall study: Dendritic cells derived from monocytes and pulsed with autologous tumor lysate formed the vaccine. Three intradermal dendritic cell vaccine injections were given every two weeks. General study points: Longer survival after dendritic cell vaccination followed higher pretreatment TIL content.

Primers: 60 V beta forward and 13 J beta reverse. Sequenced by immunoSEQ multiplex PCR; TCRdb stores in-frame clones only, minus some. The sample records 25,000 to 35,000 clones, 85% to 95% being singletons. The sample here was blood, taken before dendritic cell vaccination. The chain links TRBV5-1 to TRBJ2-7, with D unclear. The receptor was isolated from a human donor with glioblastoma. DNA of the CDR3: TGCGCCAGCAGCTTGGATTCGGGCTCCTACGAGCAGTACTTC. Residues: CASSLDSGSYEQYF.